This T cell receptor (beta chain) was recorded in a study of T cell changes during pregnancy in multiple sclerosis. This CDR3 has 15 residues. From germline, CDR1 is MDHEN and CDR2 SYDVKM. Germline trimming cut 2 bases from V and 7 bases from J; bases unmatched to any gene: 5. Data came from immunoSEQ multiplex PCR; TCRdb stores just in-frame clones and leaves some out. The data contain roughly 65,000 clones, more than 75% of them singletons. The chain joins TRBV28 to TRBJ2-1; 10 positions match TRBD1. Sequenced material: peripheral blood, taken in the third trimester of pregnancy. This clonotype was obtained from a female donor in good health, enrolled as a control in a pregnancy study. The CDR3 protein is CASSLRQGARNEQFF. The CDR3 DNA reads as TGTGCCAGCAGTTTACGACAGGGGGCCCGAAATGAGCAGTTCTTC.